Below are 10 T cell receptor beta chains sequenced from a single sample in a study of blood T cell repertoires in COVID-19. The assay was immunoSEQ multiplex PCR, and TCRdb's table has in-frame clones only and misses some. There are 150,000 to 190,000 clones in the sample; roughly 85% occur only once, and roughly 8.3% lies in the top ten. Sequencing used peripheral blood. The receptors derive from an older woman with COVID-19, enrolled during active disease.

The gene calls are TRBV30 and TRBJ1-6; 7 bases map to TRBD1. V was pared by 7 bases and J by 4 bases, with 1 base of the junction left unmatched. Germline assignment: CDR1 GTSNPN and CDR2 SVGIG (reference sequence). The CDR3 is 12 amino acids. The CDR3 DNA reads TGTGCCTTGGGACAGTATAATTCACCCCTCCACTTT. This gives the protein CALGQYNSPLHF.

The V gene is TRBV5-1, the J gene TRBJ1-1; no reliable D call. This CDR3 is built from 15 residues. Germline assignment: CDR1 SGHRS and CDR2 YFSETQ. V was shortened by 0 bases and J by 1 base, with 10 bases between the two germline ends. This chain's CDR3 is CASSLVPTENTEAFF. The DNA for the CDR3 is TGCGCCAGCAGCTTGGTCCCTACAGAGAACACTGAAGCTTTCTTT.

The CDR3 reads CASSATGYPLSGNTIYF. The DNA of the CDR3 is TGTGCCAGCAGTGCAACAGGGTACCCTCTCTCTGGAAACACCATATATTTT. The chain joins TRBV27 to TRBJ1-3; maybe TRBD1 (6 bases). CDR1 is MNHEY, CDR2 SMNVEV, per germline (reference sequence). This CDR3 has 17 residues. V dropped 5 bases and J dropped 0 bases, with 17 bases sitting between them.

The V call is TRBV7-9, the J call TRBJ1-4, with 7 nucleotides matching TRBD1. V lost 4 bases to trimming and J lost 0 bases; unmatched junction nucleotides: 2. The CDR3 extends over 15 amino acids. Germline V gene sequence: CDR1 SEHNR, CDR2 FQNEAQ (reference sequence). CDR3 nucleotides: TGTGCCAGCAGCTCTGGGACAGCAACTAATGAAAAACTGTTTTTT. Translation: CASSSGTATNEKLFF.

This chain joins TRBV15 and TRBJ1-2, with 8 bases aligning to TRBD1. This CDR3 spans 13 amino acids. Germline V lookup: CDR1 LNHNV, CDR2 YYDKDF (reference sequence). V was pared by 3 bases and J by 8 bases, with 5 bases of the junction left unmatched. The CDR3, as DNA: TGTGCCACCAGCAGCAGGGGGCTGGGGGGCTACACCTTC. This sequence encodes CATSSRGLGGYTF.

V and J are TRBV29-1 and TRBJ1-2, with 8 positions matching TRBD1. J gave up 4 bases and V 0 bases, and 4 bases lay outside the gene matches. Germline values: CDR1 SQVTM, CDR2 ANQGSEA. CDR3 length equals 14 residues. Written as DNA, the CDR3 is TGCAGCGTTGAAGATCCGGACAGGGCCTATGGCTACACCTTC. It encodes CSVEDPDRAYGYTF.

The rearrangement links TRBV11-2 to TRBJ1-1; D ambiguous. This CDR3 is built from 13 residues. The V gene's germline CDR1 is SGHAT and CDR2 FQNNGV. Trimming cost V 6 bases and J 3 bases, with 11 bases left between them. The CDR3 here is CASSPISYTEAFF. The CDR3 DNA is TGTGCCAGCAGTCCTATCTCCTACACTGAAGCTTTCTTT.

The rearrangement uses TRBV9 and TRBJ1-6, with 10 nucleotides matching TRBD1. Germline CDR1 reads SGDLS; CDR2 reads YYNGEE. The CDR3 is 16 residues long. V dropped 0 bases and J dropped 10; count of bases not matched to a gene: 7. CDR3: CASSVAPGTGASPLHF. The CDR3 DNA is TGTGCCAGCAGCGTAGCTCCCGGGACAGGGGCCTCACCCCTCCACTTT.

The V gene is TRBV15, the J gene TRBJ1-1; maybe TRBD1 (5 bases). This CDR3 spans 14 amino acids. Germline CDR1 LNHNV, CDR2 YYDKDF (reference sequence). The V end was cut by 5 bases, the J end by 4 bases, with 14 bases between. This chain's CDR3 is CATSFRAEITEAFF. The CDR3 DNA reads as TGTGCCACCAGCTTCAGGGCCGAGATCACTGAAGCTTTCTTT.

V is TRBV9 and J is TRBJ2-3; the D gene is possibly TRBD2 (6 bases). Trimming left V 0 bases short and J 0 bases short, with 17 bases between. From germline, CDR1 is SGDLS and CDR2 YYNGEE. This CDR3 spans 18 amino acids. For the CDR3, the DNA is TGTGCCAGCAGCGTAGCTACGTCAACGGGAGCCAGCACAGATACGCAGTATTTT. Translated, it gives CASSVATSTGASTDTQYF. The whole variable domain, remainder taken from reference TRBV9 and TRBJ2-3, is DSGVTQTPKHLITATGQRVTLRCSPRSGDLSVYWYQQSLDQGLQFLIQYYNGEERAKGNILERFSAQQFPDLHSELNLSSLELGDSALYFCASSVATSTGASTDTQYFGPGTRLTVL.